This passage covers 32 T cell receptor beta chains from one sample sequenced in a study of cytomegalovirus exposure and HLA in healthy donors. PCR was performed using 60 Vbeta and 13 Jbeta primers. Profiling relied on immunoSEQ multiplex PCR, and the TCRdb table lists in-frame clones only, not all of them. The sample table includes around 140,000 clones. Sequencing was carried out using PBMCs. Source of these receptors: a woman in her thirties or forties in good health and CMV-seronegative.

The J gene is TRBJ1-1, the V gene TRBV7-2; 8 bases align to TRBD1. CDR1 SGHTA and CDR2 FQGNSA come from the germline V gene. V lost 5 bases to trimming and J lost 2 bases; unmatched junction nucleotides: 4. This CDR3 has 14 amino acids. CDR3 loop: CASSATGANTEAFF. CDR3 bases: TGTGCCAGCAGCGCGACAGGGGCTAACACTGAAGCTTTCTTT.

The chain is built from TRBV2 and TRBJ2-5; TRBD1 aligns across 8 bases. The CDR3 sequence is 13 residues long. V trimming: 6 bases; J trimming: 5 bases; junction bases outside the gene matches: 5. Germline CDR1 reads SNHLY; CDR2 reads FYNNEI. This chain's CDR3 is CASRTTGGETQYF. CDR3 sequence (DNA): TGTGCCAGCAGAACAACAGGGGGGGAGACCCAGTACTTC. Full variable domain (outside the CDR3, taken from reference TRBV2 and TRBJ2-5): EPEVTQTPSHQVTQMGQEVILRCVPISNHLYFYWYRQILGQKVEFLVSFYNNEISEKSEIFDDQFSVERPDGSNFTLKIRSTKLEDSAMYFCASRTTGGETQYFGPGTRLLVL.

This rearrangement joins TRBV6-6 to TRBJ2-5; D remains ambiguous. This CDR3 is 13 amino acids long. Germline V gene lookup returns CDR1 MNHNY and CDR2 SVGAGI (reference sequence). Trimming pared 4 bases from V and 3 bases from J, leaving 9 bases between. The CDR3 DNA reads TGTGCCAGCAGTTTCCAGATGAAAGAGACCCAGTACTTC. As protein: CASSFQMKETQYF.

This chain connects TRBV6-1 to TRBJ1-2; 7 nucleotides align to TRBD1. The CDR3 is 15 residues long. The V gene's germline CDR1 is MNHNS and CDR2 SASEGT. The J segment lost 0 bases and the V segment lost 7 bases, leaving 8 bases of the junction unmatched. Here the CDR3 DNA reads TGTGCCAGCACACTACAGGGGACAGCTAACTATGGCTACACCTTC. It codes for CASTLQGTANYGYTF.

This chain joins TRBV7-2 and TRBJ2-5, with 9 bases identical to TRBD2. CDR1 and CDR2 from the germline V gene are SGHTA and FQGNSA. After removal of 1 base from V and 5 bases from J, the junction contained 8 bases not matched to a gene. The CDR3 is 16 residues long. This CDR3 is CASSLEWRGGRETQYF. CDR3 coding DNA: TGTGCCAGCAGCTTAGAATGGCGGGGGGGCCGGGAGACCCAGTACTTC.

This chain links TRBV6-1 with TRBJ2-7; possibly TRBD1 for D (5 bases). Germline CDR1 reads MNHNS; CDR2 reads SASEGT. The CDR3 totals 11 residues. The V end lost 6 bases, the J end lost 2 bases, and 5 bases lay between the germline ends. This CDR3 is CASRQAYEQYV. CDR3 DNA: TGTGCCAGCAGACAGGCCTACGAGCAGTACGTC.

The chain employs TRBV4-2 and TRBJ1-6; tentative D call: TRBD1 (5 bases). Between the trimmed V and J ends, which lost 6 bases and 0 bases, there was a span of 21 bases. CDR1 and CDR2 from the germline V gene are LGHNA and YNFKEQ. The CDR3 is 19 amino acids. CDR3 sequence reads: CASSPGSLTESSYNSPLHF. The CDR3, as DNA: TGTGCCAGCAGTCCAGGGTCTTTAACAGAGAGCTCCTATAATTCACCCCTCCACTTT.

This chain joins TRBV9 and TRBJ2-3, with TRBD2 as a possible D gene (6 bases). Trimming took off 0 bases at V and 6 bases at J, with 8 bases between the two ends. In germline, CDR1 is SGDLS, CDR2 YYNGEE. The CDR3 is 13 residues long. CDR3 coding DNA: TGTGCCAGCAGCGTAGATGGGAGGGATACGCAGTATTTT. Amino acid sequence: CASSVDGRDTQYF.

V gene TRBV5-4 combines with J gene TRBJ1-6, with D perhaps TRBD1 (5 bases). Germline assignment: CDR1 SGHNT and CDR2 YYREEE (reference sequence). V was shortened by 2 bases and J by 14 bases, with 17 bases between the two germline ends. The CDR3 sequence is 14 residues long. The chain's CDR3 is CASSFGQDIRTLHF. The DNA of the CDR3 is TGTGCCAGCAGCTTCGGGCAGGACATTCGGACCCTCCACTTT.

V is TRBV19 and J is TRBJ2-1; 10 bases agree with TRBD1. V lost 4 bases, J lost 5 bases, and 5 bases stayed unmatched. The CDR3 totals 15 residues. From germline, CDR1 is LNHDA and CDR2 SQIVND (reference sequence). The CDR3 here is CASSRTGGLNNEQFF. CDR3 sequence (DNA): TGTGCCAGTAGTAGGACAGGGGGATTGAACAATGAGCAGTTCTTC. The full variable domain, its missing parts supplied by reference TRBV19 and TRBJ2-1, is DGGITQSPKYLFRKEGQNVTLSCEQNLNHDAMYWYRQDPGQGLRLIYYSQIVNDFQKGDIAEGYSVSREKKESFPLTVTSAQKNPTAFYLCASSRTGGLNNEQFFGPGTRLTVL.

This chain connects TRBV7-8 to TRBJ1-1; D gene uncertain. Trimming took 2 bases from V and 3 from J, leaving 7 bases between them. The CDR3 extends over 13 amino acids. CDR1 is SGHVS and CDR2 is FQNEAQ in the germline V gene. CDR3 bases: TGTGCCAGCAGCTTACTCCCAGACACTGAAGCTTTCTTT. It encodes CASSLLPDTEAFF.

This chain links TRBV7-3 with TRBJ2-5, with 8 bases identical to TRBD2. V shed 8 bases and J 2 bases; nucleotides not matched to a gene: 10. The length of the CDR3 is 15 residues. Germline-derived CDR1 and CDR2 are SGHTA and FQGTGA. CDR3 protein: CASGNQRGSQETQYF. The CDR3 DNA follows: TGTGCCAGCGGGAATCAGCGGGGGAGTCAAGAGACCCAGTACTTC.

The rearrangement uses TRBV6-5 and TRBJ1-1, with TRBD1 identical over 7 bases. Trimming at V came to 8 bases and at J to 3 bases, leaving 6 bases not matched to a gene. Germline assignment: CDR1 MNHEY and CDR2 SVGAGI. This CDR3 is built from 13 residues. The CDR3 DNA reads as TGTGCCAGCGGCCTCCAGGGGGACACTGAAGCTTTCTTT. It encodes CASGLQGDTEAFF.

The genes are TRBV6-6 and TRBJ2-7, with 9 bases matching TRBD1. V trimming: 8 bases; J trimming: 6 bases; junction bases outside the gene matches: 2. The CDR3 spans 11 residues. Germline V CDR1 and CDR2: MNHNY, SVGAGI (reference sequence). The CDR3: CASGTGREQYV. The CDR3 DNA reads as TGTGCCAGCGGGACAGGGCGCGAGCAGTACGTC.

The rearrangement joins TRBV5-8 to TRBJ2-7; TRBD1 matches 8 bases. Trimming removed 3 bases from V and 3 bases from J; junction bases left unmatched: 2. The germline V gene has CDR1 SGHTS and CDR2 YDEGEE. The CDR3 is made up of 13 amino acids. CDR3 protein: CASSYDRGYEQYF. The CDR3 DNA reads TGTGCCAGCAGCTACGACAGGGGCTACGAGCAGTACTTC.

The V and J genes are TRBV6-5 and TRBJ1-1; D is perhaps TRBD1 (5 bases). This CDR3 comprises 12 residues. Germline V gives CDR1 MNHEY, CDR2 SVGAGI. V lost 4 bases and J 4 bases, leaving 7 bases between the germline ends. The CDR3, as DNA: TGTGCCAGCAGTTTGCAGGGCACTGAAGCTTTCTTT. It yields the protein CASSLQGTEAFF.

With regard to this clone: Other DNA sequences in this specimen translate into the identical CDR3. V is TRBV5-1 and J is TRBJ1-1; D may be TRBD1 (5 bases). CDR3 length: 14 amino acids. The germline CDR1 and CDR2 sequences are SGHRS and YFSETQ. Trimming stripped 0 bases from V and 1 base from J, with 7 bases between. The CDR3, as DNA: TGCGCCAGCAGCTTGGGAGACAGGAACACTGAAGCTTTCTTT. This codes for CASSLGDRNTEAFF.

The V and J genes are TRBV6-5 and TRBJ1-1; D is possibly TRBD1 (5 bases). Trimming pared 2 bases from V and 5 bases from J, leaving 15 bases between. Germline V gene sequence: CDR1 MNHEY, CDR2 SVGAGI. The CDR3 has 15 amino acids. CDR3 sequence reads: CASSYAQGRITEAFF. The CDR3 nucleotides read TGTGCCAGCAGTTACGCGCAGGGTCGTATTACTGAAGCTTTCTTT.

The chain carries TRBV11-1 and TRBJ1-1; tentatively, D is TRBD1 (6 bases). The length of the CDR3 is 15 residues. V was shortened by 3 bases and J by 3 bases, with 14 bases between the two germline ends. Germline CDR1 SGHAT, CDR2 FQDESV (reference sequence). The CDR3 DNA sequence: TGTGCCAGCAGCTTTGGACTGGGGGCCGACACTGAAGCTTTCTTT. Residues: CASSFGLGADTEAFF.

J is TRBJ1-2 and V is TRBV11-2; no firm D call. Germline V lookup: CDR1 SGHAT, CDR2 FQNNGV. The CDR3 is 14 residues long. Between the trimmed V and J ends, which lost 5 bases and 4 bases, there was a span of 14 bases. The CDR3 region is CASSPLRVAYGYTF. CDR3 DNA: TGTGCCAGCAGCCCTCTGAGGGTCGCCTATGGCTACACCTTC. The full variable domain, with the rest looked up from reference TRBV11-2 and TRBJ1-2, is EAGVAQSPRYKIIEKRQSVAFWCNPISGHATLYWYQQILGQGPKLLIQFQNNGVVDDSQLPKDRFSAERLKGVDSTLKIQPAKLEDSAVYLCASSPLRVAYGYTFGSGTRLTVV.

This chain uses TRBV28 with TRBJ1-2; maybe TRBD1 (6 bases). CDR3 length equals 14 residues. The V end was cut by 1 base, the J end by 8 bases, with 14 bases between. The V gene's germline CDR1 is MDHEN and CDR2 SYDVKM. CDR3 sequence (DNA): TGTGCCAGCAGTTTATATTTTGGGGGCACAGGCTACACCTTC. It yields the protein CASSLYFGGTGYTF.

The chain combines TRBV5-8 with TRBJ1-1, with TRBD1 identical over 7 bases. Germline loops: CDR1 SGHTS, CDR2 YDEGEE. V lost 4 bases and J lost 0; bases outside the gene matches: 6. The CDR3 sequence is 15 residues long. CDR3 DNA: TGTGCCAGCAGCCGCAGGGACAGCATGAACACTGAAGCTTTCTTT. Its translation is CASSRRDSMNTEAFF.

The chain has TRBV28 and TRBJ1-5; 10 positions match TRBD1. Germline loops: CDR1 MDHEN, CDR2 SYDVKM. Trimming removed 6 bases from V and 7 bases from J; junction bases left unmatched: 9. CDR3 length: 15 residues. The CDR3 DNA follows: TGTGCCAGCAGACATCCCGGGACAGGGGTCCAGCCCCAGCATTTT. Amino acids: CASRHPGTGVQPQHF.

V is TRBV27 and J is TRBJ2-4; 7 bases are shared with TRBD1. The V gene end was trimmed by 6 bases and the J gene end by 7 bases; junction bases not matched to a gene: 6. CDR3 length: 13 residues. The germline V gene encodes CDR1 MNHEY and CDR2 SMNVEV (reference sequence). CDR3 DNA sequence: TGTGCCAGCAGCACGACAGGGTTGAACATTCAGTACTTC. Translating gives CASSTTGLNIQYF.

The chain joins TRBV5-1 to TRBJ1-3, with D possibly being TRBD1 (5 bases). V lost 7 bases to trimming and J lost 4 bases, with 12 bases between them. The CDR3 is 13 residues long. Germline lookup yields CDR1 SGHRS and CDR2 YFSETQ. The CDR3: CASSDGGGNTIYF. CDR3 coding DNA: TGCGCCAGCTCGGACGGGGGAGGAAACACCATATATTTT.

V gene TRBV5-1 combines with J gene TRBJ2-2; TRBD1 agrees at 8 bases. CDR3 size: 15 residues. Losses at the gene ends were 4 bases for V and 1 base for J; bases not matched to a gene: 3. Germline values: CDR1 SGHRS, CDR2 YFSETQ. As DNA, the CDR3 is TGCGCCAGCAGCCTAGGGACAGGGAACACCGGGGAGCTGTTTTTT. It is translated as CASSLGTGNTGELFF.

The chain links TRBV2 to TRBJ2-5; a weak D match, TRBD2 (6 bases). The CDR3 is 16 amino acids. The V and J ends lost 4 bases and 5 bases respectively, with 20 bases between them. CDR1 is SNHLY, CDR2 FYNNEI, per germline. The CDR3 region is CASSATLASQLETQYF. The CDR3 DNA follows: TGTGCCAGCAGTGCTACTCTAGCGAGTCAGCTCGAGACCCAGTACTTC.

CDR3 in amino acids: CSGGQGLGEGYTF. For the CDR3, the DNA is TGCAGCGGGGGACAGGGGCTAGGGGAAGGCTACACCTTC. This rearrangement joins TRBV29-1 to TRBJ1-2; 10 positions agree with TRBD1. Germline-derived CDR1 and CDR2 are SQVTM and ANQGSEA. V lost 7 bases to trimming and J lost 8 bases; unmatched junction nucleotides: 10. This CDR3 comprises 13 residues.

J is TRBJ2-1 and V is TRBV19; TRBD2 might be the D (6 bases). The CDR3 consists of 12 residues. The V end was cut by 10 bases, the J end by 9 bases, with 16 bases between. Germline V gene data show CDR1 as LNHDA and CDR2 as SQIVND (reference sequence). The CDR3 nucleotides are TGTGCCACTAAGCGGGCAGGGCTTGAGCAGTTCTTC. Translation gives CATKRAGLEQFF.

The chain employs TRBV18 and TRBJ1-6; D might be TRBD1 (5 bases). V lost 2 bases to trimming and J lost 9 bases, with 11 bases between them. The CDR3 sequence is 14 residues long. Germline V gene lookup returns CDR1 KGHSH and CDR2 LQKENI. The CDR3 spells CASSPARARSPLHF. DNA of the CDR3: TGTGCCAGCTCACCAGCCAGGGCACGTTCACCCCTCCACTTT. The whole variable domain, filled in from reference TRBV18 and TRBJ1-6, reads NAGVMQNPRHLVRRRGQEARLRCSPMKGHSHVYWYRQLPEEGLKFMVYLQKENIIDESGMPKERFSAEFPKEGPSILRIQQVVRGDSAAYFCASSPARARSPLHFGNGTRLTVT.

This chain links TRBV28 with TRBJ2-7, with a weak D call TRBD2 (6 bases). Trimming stripped 11 bases from V and 0 bases from J, with 14 bases between. The V gene's germline CDR1 is MDHEN and CDR2 SYDVKM. The CDR3 sequence is 13 residues long. CDR3 residues: CACRQGGSYEQYF. DNA of the CDR3: TGTGCCTGCCGGCAGGGAGGCTCCTACGAGCAGTACTTC.

This chain uses TRBV11-2 with TRBJ1-1; D uncertain. CDR1 and CDR2 from the germline V gene are SGHAT and FQNNGV. The CDR3 consists of 12 residues. V shed 3 bases and J shed 1 base, with 3 bases lying between them. The CDR3 region has the DNA TGTGCCAGCAGCTTGCGGAACACTGAAGCTTTCTTT. Its protein is CASSLRNTEAFF. Combining the CDR3 with reference TRBV11-2 and TRBJ1-1 gives the whole variable domain EAGVAQSPRYKIIEKRQSVAFWCNPISGHATLYWYQQILGQGPKLLIQFQNNGVVDDSQLPKDRFSAERLKGVDSTLKIQPAKLEDSAVYLCASSLRNTEAFFGQGTRLTVV.